This T cell receptor (beta chain) was identified in a study of blood T cell repertoires in COVID-19. Background on the study: Acute and convalescent COVID-19 specimens originated in the United States, Italy and Spain. PBMCs, B-cell-depleted T cells, or T cells were the source of the cDNA or gDNA that made up the material.

Germline loops: CDR1 MNHEY, CDR2 SVGAGI. Trimming stripped 2 bases from V and 11 bases from J, with 12 bases between. The CDR3 spans 12 residues. This clone was detected only once. In the source study's methods: How many nucleated cells were present was estimated from reference gene primer amplification. The repertoire was sequenced with immunoSEQ multiplex PCR; TCRdb's copy has only in-frame clones and lacks some. V and J calls plus clone size are reproduced from that table; the DNA served to infer D and trimming. The sample contains 60,000 or so clones, roughly 93% of which appear only once. The sequenced sample consisted of peripheral blood. The J gene is TRBJ1-1, the V gene TRBV6-5; D is unclear. The clonotype originates from a human donor in a cohort sampled during active COVID-19. CDR3 region: CASSYPPGRAFF. The CDR3 nucleotides read TGTGCCAGCAGTTACCCCCCGGGGAGGGCTTTCTTT.